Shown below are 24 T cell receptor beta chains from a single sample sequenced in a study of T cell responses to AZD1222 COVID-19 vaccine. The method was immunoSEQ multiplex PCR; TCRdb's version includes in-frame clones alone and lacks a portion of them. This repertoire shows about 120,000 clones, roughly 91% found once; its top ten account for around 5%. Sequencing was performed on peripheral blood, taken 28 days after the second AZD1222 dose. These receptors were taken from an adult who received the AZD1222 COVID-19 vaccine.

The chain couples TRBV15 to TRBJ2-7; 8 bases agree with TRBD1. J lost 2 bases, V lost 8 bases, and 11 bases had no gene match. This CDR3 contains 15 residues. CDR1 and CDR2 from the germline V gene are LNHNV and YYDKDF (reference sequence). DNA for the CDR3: TGTGCCACCGGAACCCGGGACAGGCCCCCCTACGAGCAGTACTTC. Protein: CATGTRDRPPYEQYF.

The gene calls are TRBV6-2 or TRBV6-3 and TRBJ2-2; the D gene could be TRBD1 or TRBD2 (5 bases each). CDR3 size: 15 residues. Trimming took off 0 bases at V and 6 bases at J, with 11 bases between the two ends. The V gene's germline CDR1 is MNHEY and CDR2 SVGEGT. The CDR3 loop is CASSYSDWGSGELFF. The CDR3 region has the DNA TGTGCCAGCAGTTACTCGGACTGGGGCTCCGGGGAGCTGTTTTTT.

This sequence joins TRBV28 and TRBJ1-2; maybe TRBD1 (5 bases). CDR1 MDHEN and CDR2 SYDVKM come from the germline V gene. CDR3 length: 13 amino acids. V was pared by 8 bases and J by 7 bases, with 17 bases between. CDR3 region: CASVGTEVGGYTF. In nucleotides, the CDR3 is TGTGCCAGCGTCGGGACGGAAGTCGGTGGCTACACCTTC.

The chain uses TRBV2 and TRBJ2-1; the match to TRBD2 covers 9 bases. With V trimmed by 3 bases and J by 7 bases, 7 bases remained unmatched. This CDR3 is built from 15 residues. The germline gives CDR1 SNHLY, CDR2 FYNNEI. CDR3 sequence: CASSEAAGGRNEQFF. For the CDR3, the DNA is TGTGCCAGCAGTGAGGCAGCGGGGGGCAGGAATGAGCAGTTCTTC.

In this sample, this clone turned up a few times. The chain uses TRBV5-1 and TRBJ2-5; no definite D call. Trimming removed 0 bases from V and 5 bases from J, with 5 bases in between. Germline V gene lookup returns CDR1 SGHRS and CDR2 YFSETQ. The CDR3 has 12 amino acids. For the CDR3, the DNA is TGCGCCAGCAGCTTGGCCAGGGAGACCCAGTACTTC. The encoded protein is CASSLARETQYF.

CDR3 bases: TGTGCCAGCAGCACCACTAGCGGGGGGAAGGAGACCCAGTACTTC. This codes for CASSTTSGGKETQYF. This chain joins TRBV5-5 and TRBJ2-5, with TRBD2 identical over 12 bases. Per the germline V gene, CDR1 is SGHKS and CDR2 is YYEKEE (reference sequence). V was pared by 4 bases and J by 5 bases, with 6 bases of the junction left unmatched. The CDR3 spans 15 residues. The variable domain in full, with the rest retrieved from reference TRBV5-5 and TRBJ2-5, is DAGVTQSPTHLIKTRGQQVTLRCSPISGHKSVSWYQQVLGQGPQFIFQYYEKEERGRGNFPDRFSARQFPNYSSELNVNALLLGDSALYLCASSTTSGGKETQYFGPGTRLLVL.

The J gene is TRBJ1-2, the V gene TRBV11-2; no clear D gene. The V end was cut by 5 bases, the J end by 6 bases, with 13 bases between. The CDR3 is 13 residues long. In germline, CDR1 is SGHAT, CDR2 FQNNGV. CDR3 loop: CASSPSGLDGYTF. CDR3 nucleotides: TGTGCCAGCAGCCCCTCTGGCTTGGATGGCTACACCTTC.

CDR3 coding DNA: TGTGCCAGCAGCGTAAGTGGCGGGAAAAACACCGGGGAGCTGTTTTTT. Amino acids: CASSVSGGKNTGELFF. V usage is TRBV9 and J usage is TRBJ2-2; possibly TRBD2 for D (6 bases). V was cut by 1 base and J by 2 bases, with 12 bases left in between. The CDR3 is 16 amino acids. Germline values: CDR1 SGDLS, CDR2 YYNGEE.

DNA of the CDR3: TGTGCCAGCAGCTCCCGAAGTGAACGCTATGGCTACACCTTC. Translating it yields CASSSRSERYGYTF. This chain links TRBV7-9 with TRBJ1-2, with D hard to call. Germline assignment: CDR1 SEHNR and CDR2 FQNEAQ (reference sequence). This CDR3 spans 14 amino acids. V gave up 4 bases and J gave up 4 bases, with 13 bases separating them.

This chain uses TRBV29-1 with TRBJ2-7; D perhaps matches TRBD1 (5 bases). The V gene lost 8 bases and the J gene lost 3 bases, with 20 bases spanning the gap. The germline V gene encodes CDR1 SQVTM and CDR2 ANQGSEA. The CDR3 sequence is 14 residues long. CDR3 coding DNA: TGCAGCACGAGAGGTGGGGCCAGGGACTACGAGCAGTACTTC. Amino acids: CSTRGGARDYEQYF.

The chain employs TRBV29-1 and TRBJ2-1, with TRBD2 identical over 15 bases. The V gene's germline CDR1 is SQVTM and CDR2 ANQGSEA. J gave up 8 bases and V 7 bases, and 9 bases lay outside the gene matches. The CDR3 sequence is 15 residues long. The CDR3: CSAGLAGGLGHEQFF. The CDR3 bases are TGCAGCGCCGGACTAGCGGGAGGGCTCGGGCATGAGCAGTTCTTC.

The CDR3 sequence is CASSQEVGTDTQYF. The CDR3 region has the DNA TGTGCCAGCAGCCAAGAGGTAGGCACAGATACGCAGTATTTT. The V call is TRBV4-2, the J call TRBJ2-3, with unresolved D. This CDR3 spans 14 amino acids. CDR1 is LGHNA, CDR2 YNFKEQ, per germline. With 0 bases removed from V and 1 base from J, the gap between germline ends came to 5 bases.

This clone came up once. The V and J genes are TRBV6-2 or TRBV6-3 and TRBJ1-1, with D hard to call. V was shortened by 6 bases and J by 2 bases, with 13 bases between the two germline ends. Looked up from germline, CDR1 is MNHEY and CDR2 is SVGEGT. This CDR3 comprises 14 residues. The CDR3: CASSFGFKNTEAFF. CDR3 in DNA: TGTGCCAGCAGCTTCGGTTTTAAAAACACTGAAGCTTTCTTT.

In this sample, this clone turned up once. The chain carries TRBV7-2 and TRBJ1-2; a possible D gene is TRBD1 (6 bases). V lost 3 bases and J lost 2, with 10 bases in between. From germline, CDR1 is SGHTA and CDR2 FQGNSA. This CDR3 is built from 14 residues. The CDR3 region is CASSFGQSNYGYTF. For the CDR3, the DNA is TGTGCCAGCAGCTTCGGACAGAGCAACTATGGCTACACCTTC.

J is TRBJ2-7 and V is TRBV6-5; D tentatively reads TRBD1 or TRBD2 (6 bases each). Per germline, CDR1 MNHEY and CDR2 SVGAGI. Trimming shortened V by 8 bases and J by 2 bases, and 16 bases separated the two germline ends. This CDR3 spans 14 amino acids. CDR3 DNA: TGTGCCAGCGGGGTAGCGGACAGTACCTACGAGCAGTACTTC. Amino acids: CASGVADSTYEQYF.

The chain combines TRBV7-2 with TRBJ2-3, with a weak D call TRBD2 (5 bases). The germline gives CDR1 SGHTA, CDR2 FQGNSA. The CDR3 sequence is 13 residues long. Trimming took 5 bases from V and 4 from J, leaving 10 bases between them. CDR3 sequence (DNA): TGTGCCAGCAGCCGTGGGGAGTCAGATACGCAGTATTTT. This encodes CASSRGESDTQYF.

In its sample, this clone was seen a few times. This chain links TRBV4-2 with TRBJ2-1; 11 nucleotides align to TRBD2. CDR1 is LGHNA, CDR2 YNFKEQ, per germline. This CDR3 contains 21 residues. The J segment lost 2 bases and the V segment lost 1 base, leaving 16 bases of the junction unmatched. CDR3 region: CASSQALRGSGRAAAYNEQFF. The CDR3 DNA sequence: TGTGCCAGCAGCCAAGCCCTCAGAGGTAGCGGGAGGGCCGCTGCCTACAATGAGCAGTTCTTC.

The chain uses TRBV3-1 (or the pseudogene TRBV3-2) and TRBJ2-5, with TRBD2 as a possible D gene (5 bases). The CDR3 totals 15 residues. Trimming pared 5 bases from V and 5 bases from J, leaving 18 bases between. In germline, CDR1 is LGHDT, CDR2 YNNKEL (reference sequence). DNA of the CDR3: TGTGCCAGCAGCGGGGAACTTCCTAGCCAGGAGACCCAGTACTTC. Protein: CASSGELPSQETQYF.

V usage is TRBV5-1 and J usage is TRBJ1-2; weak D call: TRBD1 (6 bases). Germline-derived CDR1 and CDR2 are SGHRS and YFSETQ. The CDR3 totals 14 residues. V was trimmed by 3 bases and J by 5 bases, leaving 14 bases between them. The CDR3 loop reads CASSSTGTSYGYTF. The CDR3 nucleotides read TGCGCCAGCAGCTCGACCGGGACATCATATGGCTACACCTTC.

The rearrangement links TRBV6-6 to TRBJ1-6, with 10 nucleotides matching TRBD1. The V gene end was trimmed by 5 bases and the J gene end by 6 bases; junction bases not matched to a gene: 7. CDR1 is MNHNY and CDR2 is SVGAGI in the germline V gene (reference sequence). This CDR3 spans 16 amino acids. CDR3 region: CASSRRQGASNSPLHF. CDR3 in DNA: TGTGCCAGCAGTCGACGACAGGGGGCTAGTAATTCACCCCTCCACTTT.

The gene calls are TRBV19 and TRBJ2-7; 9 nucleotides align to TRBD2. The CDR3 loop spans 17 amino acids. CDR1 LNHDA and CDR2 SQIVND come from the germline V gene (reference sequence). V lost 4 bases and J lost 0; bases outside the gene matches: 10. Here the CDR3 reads CASSSGRAYPSSYEQYF. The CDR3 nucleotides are TGTGCCAGTAGTAGCGGGAGGGCCTACCCGAGCTCCTACGAGCAGTACTTC.

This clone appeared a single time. Here the CDR3 reads CASSGGGGGNTIYF. The DNA of the CDR3 is TGTGCCAGTAGTGGTGGCGGGGGTGGAAACACCATATATTTT. V usage is TRBV19 and J usage is TRBJ1-3; D perhaps matches TRBD1 (5 bases). CDR1 is LNHDA and CDR2 is SQIVND in the germline V gene (reference sequence). This CDR3 region has 14 residues. Deletions cut 5 bases from V and 3 bases from J, with 11 bases between.

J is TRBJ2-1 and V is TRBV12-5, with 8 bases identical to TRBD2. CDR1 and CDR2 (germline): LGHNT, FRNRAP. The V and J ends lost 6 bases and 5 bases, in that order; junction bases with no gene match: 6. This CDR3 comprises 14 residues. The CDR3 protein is CASGDSGIHNEQFF. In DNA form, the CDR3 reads TGTGCTAGTGGGGATAGCGGGATACACAATGAGCAGTTCTTC. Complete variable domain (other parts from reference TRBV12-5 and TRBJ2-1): DARVTQTPRHKVTEMGQEVTMRCQPILGHNTVFWYRQTMMQGLELLAYFRNRAPLDDSGMPKDRFSAEMPDATLATLKIQPSEPRDSAVYFCASGDSGIHNEQFFGPGTRLTVL.

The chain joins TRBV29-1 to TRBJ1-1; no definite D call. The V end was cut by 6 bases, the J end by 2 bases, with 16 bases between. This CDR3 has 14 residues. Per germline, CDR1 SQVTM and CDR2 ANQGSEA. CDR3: CSVVGQEGNTEAFF. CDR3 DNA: TGCAGCGTGGTTGGGCAGGAGGGAAACACTGAAGCTTTCTTT. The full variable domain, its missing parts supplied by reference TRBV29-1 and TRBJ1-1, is SAVISQKPSRDICQRGTSLTIQCQVDSQVTMMFWYRQQPGQSLTLIATANQGSEATYESGFVIDKFPISRPNLTFSTLTVSNMSPEDSSIYLCSVVGQEGNTEAFFGQGTRLTVV.